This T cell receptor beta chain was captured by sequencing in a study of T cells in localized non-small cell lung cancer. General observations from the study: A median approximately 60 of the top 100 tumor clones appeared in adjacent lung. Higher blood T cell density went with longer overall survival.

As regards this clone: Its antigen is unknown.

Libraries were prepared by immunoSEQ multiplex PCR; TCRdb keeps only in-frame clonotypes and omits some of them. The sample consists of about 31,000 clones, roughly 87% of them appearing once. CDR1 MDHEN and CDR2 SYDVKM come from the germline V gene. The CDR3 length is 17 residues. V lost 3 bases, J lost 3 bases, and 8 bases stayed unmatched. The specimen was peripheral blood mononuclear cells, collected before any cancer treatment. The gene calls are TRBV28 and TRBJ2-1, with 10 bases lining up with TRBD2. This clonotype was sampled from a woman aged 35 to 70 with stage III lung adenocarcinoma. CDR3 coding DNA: TGTGCCAGCAGTTTGGGTTGGACTAGCGGTTACTACAATGAGCAGTTCTTC. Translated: CASSLGWTSGYYNEQFF.